A selection of T cell receptor beta chains follows, all from one sample in a study of T-cell memory formation after mild COVID-19. Each CDR3 protein gets one entry after TCRdb re-called the 5' RACE reads with MiXCR. The sample has some 40,000 distinct CDR3 sequences; about 6.7% are singletons. Sample: PBMCs or a T cell subset sorted from them (not recorded which). The source is an adult who had mild COVID-19 (a few samples of this study predate the infection). Cell type and time point are not known. CDR3s include the opening cysteine and the closing phenylalanine or tryptophan. Each record gives: J gene, clone size, CDR3 length, D gene, V gene, CDR3 protein, CDR3 DNA. A D gene is named only where the DNA matches it firmly. The size of a clone is reported for some rows only, either as once, few or many, or as a class for expanded clones.

j_call: TRBJ1-2; clone_size: NA; cdr3_length: 12; d_call: NA; v_call: TRBV4-1; cdr3_aa: CASSQGTRGYTF; cdr3_nt: TGCGCCAGCAGCCAAGGAACTAGGGGCTACACCTTC
j_call: TRBJ2-1; clone_size: NA; cdr3_length: 14; d_call: NA; v_call: TRBV12-3/TRBV12-4; cdr3_aa: CASSLGRAYNEQFF; cdr3_nt: TGTGCCAGCAGTTTAGGCAGGGCATACAATGAGCAGTTCTTC
j_call: TRBJ2-1; clone_size: few; cdr3_length: 12; d_call: NA; v_call: TRBV29-1; cdr3_aa: CSVNRDGGEQFF; cdr3_nt: TGCAGCGTTAACAGGGACGGGGGGGAGCAGTTCTTC
j_call: TRBJ2-2; clone_size: many; cdr3_length: 18; d_call: NA; v_call: TRBV4-1; cdr3_aa: CASSRGMDILRGTGELFF; cdr3_nt: TGCGCCAGCAGCCGAGGAATGGACATTCTAAGAGGGACCGGGGAGCTGTTTTTT
j_call: TRBJ2-3; clone_size: many; cdr3_length: 15; d_call: TRBD1; v_call: TRBV12-3/TRBV12-4; cdr3_aa: CASSPDRAFTDTQYF; cdr3_nt: TGTGCCAGCAGCCCCGACAGGGCTTTCACAGATACGCAGTATTTT
j_call: TRBJ2-4; clone_size: NA; cdr3_length: 14; d_call: NA; v_call: TRBV2; cdr3_aa: CASSDRVAKNIQYF; cdr3_nt: TGTGCCAGCAGTGACAGGGTAGCCAAAAACATTCAGTACTTC
j_call: TRBJ2-5; clone_size: many; cdr3_length: 14; d_call: NA; v_call: TRBV19; cdr3_aa: CASSIDHSQETQYF; cdr3_nt: TGTGCCAGTAGTATTGATCACAGCCAAGAGACCCAGTACTTC
j_call: TRBJ2-7; clone_size: once; cdr3_length: 16; d_call: NA; v_call: TRBV7-9; cdr3_aa: CASSLGSQGPSYEQYF; cdr3_nt: TGTGCCAGCAGCTTAGGGTCTCAGGGGCCCTCCTACGAGCAGTACTTC
j_call: TRBJ2-1; clone_size: NA; cdr3_length: 13; d_call: NA; v_call: TRBV7-2; cdr3_aa: CASRPPTGRREFF; cdr3_nt: TGTGCCAGCAGGCCCCCGACAGGGAGGAGGGAGTTCTTC
j_call: TRBJ1-2; clone_size: few; cdr3_length: 14; d_call: NA; v_call: TRBV30; cdr3_aa: CAWSVTTVSYGYTF; cdr3_nt: TGTGCCTGGAGTGTAACAACAGTGAGCTATGGCTACACCTTC
j_call: TRBJ1-2; clone_size: NA; cdr3_length: 14; d_call: NA; v_call: TRBV5-4; cdr3_aa: CASSLLGAYYGYTF; cdr3_nt: TGTGCCAGCAGCTTGTTGGGGGCGTACTATGGCTACACCTTC
j_call: TRBJ2-2; clone_size: many; cdr3_length: 14; d_call: NA; v_call: TRBV5-1; cdr3_aa: CASSLGQNTGELFF; cdr3_nt: TGCGCCAGCAGCTTGGGCCAGAACACCGGGGAGCTGTTTTTT
j_call: TRBJ2-6; clone_size: few; cdr3_length: 16; d_call: NA; v_call: TRBV24-1; cdr3_aa: CATSDTGVGGANVLTF; cdr3_nt: TGTGCCACCAGTGATACGGGAGTCGGGGGGGCCAACGTCCTGACTTTC
j_call: TRBJ1-1; clone_size: many; cdr3_length: 12; d_call: TRBD1; v_call: TRBV6-6; cdr3_aa: CASSPTGVNAFF; cdr3_nt: TGTGCCAGCAGTCCGACAGGGGTGAATGCTTTCTTT
j_call: TRBJ2-2; clone_size: NA; cdr3_length: 15; d_call: NA; v_call: TRBV5-1; cdr3_aa: CASSVDTVNTGELFF; cdr3_nt: TGCGCCAGCAGCGTAGATACGGTGAACACCGGGGAGCTGTTTTTT
j_call: TRBJ2-7; clone_size: many; cdr3_length: 14; d_call: NA; v_call: TRBV7-8; cdr3_aa: CASSRSYQSREQYF; cdr3_nt: TGTGCCAGCAGCAGATCCTACCAATCTAGGGAGCAGTACTTC
j_call: TRBJ1-4; clone_size: many; cdr3_length: 12; d_call: NA; v_call: TRBV11-2; cdr3_aa: CASSRGREKLFF; cdr3_nt: TGTGCCAGCAGCCGAGGGCGGGAAAAACTGTTTTTT
j_call: TRBJ2-5; clone_size: NA; cdr3_length: 13; d_call: NA; v_call: TRBV18; cdr3_aa: CASSPMSEGTQYF; cdr3_nt: TGTGCCAGCTCACCAATGAGCGAGGGGACCCAGTACTTC
j_call: TRBJ1-1; clone_size: NA; cdr3_length: 16; d_call: TRBD1; v_call: TRBV5-1; cdr3_aa: CASSLDRGVLDTEAFF; cdr3_nt: TGCGCCAGCAGCTTGGACAGGGGGGTGTTAGACACTGAAGCTTTCTTT
j_call: TRBJ2-7; clone_size: NA; cdr3_length: 15; d_call: TRBD1; v_call: TRBV5-6; cdr3_aa: CASSLVDRSSYEQYF; cdr3_nt: TGTGCCAGCAGCTTAGTGGACAGGAGCTCCTACGAGCAGTACTTC
j_call: TRBJ2-2; clone_size: many; cdr3_length: 12; d_call: NA; v_call: TRBV12-3/TRBV12-4; cdr3_aa: CASKGDTGELFF; cdr3_nt: TGTGCCAGCAAAGGGGACACCGGGGAGCTGTTTTTT
j_call: TRBJ2-2; clone_size: many; cdr3_length: 16; d_call: TRBD2; v_call: TRBV19; cdr3_aa: CASSLGSGGADGELFF; cdr3_nt: TGTGCCAGTAGTCTCGGTAGCGGGGGGGCCGACGGGGAGCTGTTTTTT
j_call: TRBJ2-7; clone_size: many; cdr3_length: 15; d_call: TRBD2; v_call: TRBV27; cdr3_aa: CASSPTSGTPSEQYF; cdr3_nt: TGTGCCAGCAGCCCCACTAGCGGGACTCCTAGCGAGCAGTACTTC
j_call: TRBJ1-6; clone_size: NA; cdr3_length: 14; d_call: NA; v_call: TRBV9; cdr3_aa: CASSPRDGGSPLHF; cdr3_nt: TGTGCCAGCAGCCCGAGGGATGGCGGGTCACCCCTCCACTTT
j_call: TRBJ2-1; clone_size: many; cdr3_length: 15; d_call: TRBD1; v_call: TRBV5-4; cdr3_aa: CASSPRDRVYNEQFF; cdr3_nt: TGTGCCAGCAGCCCGCGGGACAGGGTTTACAATGAGCAGTTCTTC
j_call: TRBJ2-3; clone_size: many; cdr3_length: 12; d_call: TRBD2; v_call: TRBV5-6; cdr3_aa: CASSPGGATQYF; cdr3_nt: TGTGCCAGCAGCCCGGGGGGGGCTACGCAGTATTTT
j_call: TRBJ2-1; clone_size: many; cdr3_length: 11; d_call: NA; v_call: TRBV11-2; cdr3_aa: CASSPGAGEFF; cdr3_nt: TGTGCCAGCAGCCCTGGGGCAGGGGAATTCTTC
j_call: TRBJ1-5; clone_size: NA; cdr3_length: 19; d_call: NA; v_call: TRBV19; cdr3_aa: CASSIGWRGRRESNQPQHF; cdr3_nt: TGTGCCAGTAGTATAGGGTGGAGGGGAAGGAGGGAGAGCAATCAGCCCCAGCATTTT
j_call: TRBJ2-5; clone_size: many; cdr3_length: 16; d_call: TRBD1; v_call: TRBV3-1; cdr3_aa: CASSQDHAGGMETQYF; cdr3_nt: TGTGCCAGCAGCCAAGATCACGCAGGGGGCATGGAGACCCAGTACTTC
j_call: TRBJ2-7; clone_size: many; cdr3_length: 14; d_call: TRBD2; v_call: TRBV6-6; cdr3_aa: CASRSAGGPFEQYF; cdr3_nt: TGTGCCAGCAGGTCCGCGGGGGGGCCGTTTGAGCAGTACTTC
j_call: TRBJ1-1; clone_size: NA; cdr3_length: 16; d_call: TRBD1; v_call: TRBV6-2/TRBV6-3; cdr3_aa: CASARRTGTMNTEAFF; cdr3_nt: TGTGCCAGCGCCCGGCGGACAGGGACCATGAACACTGAAGCTTTCTTT
j_call: TRBJ1-2; clone_size: NA; cdr3_length: 12; d_call: NA; v_call: TRBV11-3; cdr3_aa: CASSQGAEGYTF; cdr3_nt: TGTGCCAGCAGCCAGGGCGCGGAGGGCTACACCTTC
j_call: TRBJ2-1; clone_size: NA; cdr3_length: 15; d_call: TRBD2; v_call: TRBV7-8; cdr3_aa: CASSSSGGLYNEQFF; cdr3_nt: TGTGCCAGCAGCTCTAGCGGGGGGCTCTACAATGAGCAGTTCTTC
j_call: TRBJ2-3; clone_size: NA; cdr3_length: 15; d_call: NA; v_call: TRBV24-1; cdr3_aa: CATSDPRTVTDTQYF; cdr3_nt: TGTGCCACCAGTGATCCCCGGACAGTGACGGATACGCAGTATTTT
j_call: TRBJ2-1; clone_size: few; cdr3_length: 18; d_call: TRBD2; v_call: TRBV24-1; cdr3_aa: CATSDPLGGLAGVGEQFF; cdr3_nt: TGTGCCACCAGTGATCCCCTTGGGGGACTAGCGGGCGTGGGGGAGCAGTTCTTC
j_call: TRBJ2-3; clone_size: many; cdr3_length: 17; d_call: NA; v_call: TRBV15; cdr3_aa: CATSSGTSGRDTDTQYF; cdr3_nt: TGTGCCACCAGCAGCGGCACCTCCGGCAGGGACACAGATACGCAGTATTTT
j_call: TRBJ2-1; clone_size: few; cdr3_length: 16; d_call: NA; v_call: TRBV7-2; cdr3_aa: CASSSQGTRGYNEQFF; cdr3_nt: TGTGCCAGCAGCTCCCAGGGAACTAGGGGCTACAATGAGCAGTTCTTC
j_call: TRBJ2-2; clone_size: few; cdr3_length: 15; d_call: NA; v_call: TRBV5-4; cdr3_aa: CASSLDRVNTGELFF; cdr3_nt: TGTGCCAGCAGCTTGGACAGGGTGAACACCGGGGAGCTGTTTTTT
j_call: TRBJ2-7; clone_size: many; cdr3_length: 15; d_call: NA; v_call: TRBV7-3; cdr3_aa: CASSLLAESSYEQYF; cdr3_nt: TGTGCCAGCAGCTTATTAGCGGAAAGCTCCTACGAGCAGTACTTC
j_call: TRBJ1-1; clone_size: few; cdr3_length: 15; d_call: TRBD1; v_call: TRBV6-6; cdr3_aa: CASSAPDRGNTEALF; cdr3_nt: TGTGCCAGCAGTGCACCGGACAGGGGGAACACTGAAGCTTTATTT
j_call: TRBJ2-7; clone_size: few; cdr3_length: 18; d_call: TRBD2; v_call: TRBV4-1; cdr3_aa: CASSRGLAGADSAYEQYF; cdr3_nt: TGCGCCAGCAGCCGAGGACTAGCGGGGGCCGACAGCGCCTACGAGCAGTACTTC
j_call: TRBJ2-4; clone_size: few; cdr3_length: 16; d_call: NA; v_call: TRBV4-2; cdr3_aa: CASSQDSGLAKNIQYF; cdr3_nt: TGTGCCAGCAGCCAAGATAGCGGTCTAGCCAAAAACATTCAGTACTTC
j_call: TRBJ1-5; clone_size: NA; cdr3_length: 14; d_call: NA; v_call: TRBV20-1; cdr3_aa: CSARGGTRYQPQHF; cdr3_nt: TGCAGTGCTAGAGGGGGCACGCGGTATCAGCCCCAGCATTTT
j_call: TRBJ1-4; clone_size: few; cdr3_length: 14; d_call: NA; v_call: TRBV5-6; cdr3_aa: CASSLGTRGEKLFF; cdr3_nt: TGTGCCAGCAGCCTCGGGACACGGGGGGAGAAACTGTTTTTT
j_call: TRBJ2-7; clone_size: many; cdr3_length: 15; d_call: NA; v_call: TRBV7-2; cdr3_aa: CASSLRRGRGNEQYF; cdr3_nt: TGTGCCAGCAGCTTAAGGAGGGGGCGTGGGAACGAGCAGTACTTC
j_call: TRBJ1-3; clone_size: few; cdr3_length: 12; d_call: NA; v_call: TRBV9; cdr3_aa: CASSVGGNTIYF; cdr3_nt: TGTGCCAGCAGCGTAGGAGGAAACACCATATATTTT
j_call: TRBJ1-2; clone_size: few; cdr3_length: 15; d_call: NA; v_call: TRBV7-8; cdr3_aa: CASSSADSRAYGYTF; cdr3_nt: TGTGCCAGCAGCTCAGCGGACAGCAGAGCCTATGGCTACACCTTC
j_call: TRBJ1-3; clone_size: NA; cdr3_length: 18; d_call: NA; v_call: TRBV12-3/TRBV12-4; cdr3_aa: CASSWVSRLTVSGNTIYF; cdr3_nt: TGTGCCAGCAGTTGGGTCTCGAGGCTCACGGTCTCTGGAAACACCATATATTTT
j_call: TRBJ1-2; clone_size: NA; cdr3_length: 15; d_call: NA; v_call: TRBV4-1; cdr3_aa: CASSQDNGANYGYTF; cdr3_nt: TGCGCCAGCAGCCAAGATAACGGAGCTAACTATGGCTACACCTTC
j_call: TRBJ1-2; clone_size: many; cdr3_length: 13; d_call: NA; v_call: TRBV12-3/TRBV12-4; cdr3_aa: CASSLAQGTGYTF; cdr3_nt: TGTGCCAGCAGTTTAGCCCAGGGAACGGGCTACACCTTC
j_call: TRBJ2-2; clone_size: many; cdr3_length: 15; d_call: TRBD2; v_call: TRBV20-1; cdr3_aa: CSARASGRGTGELFF; cdr3_nt: TGCAGTGCTAGGGCCAGCGGGAGAGGGACCGGGGAGCTGTTTTTT
j_call: TRBJ2-1; clone_size: many; cdr3_length: 15; d_call: NA; v_call: TRBV11-2; cdr3_aa: CASRAFAGPYNEQFF; cdr3_nt: TGTGCCAGCAGGGCCTTCGCGGGGCCTTACAATGAGCAGTTCTTC
j_call: TRBJ1-1; clone_size: NA; cdr3_length: 16; d_call: TRBD1; v_call: TRBV7-9; cdr3_aa: CASSSRGTGLNTEAFF; cdr3_nt: TGTGCCAGCAGCTCCCGCGGGACAGGCCTGAACACTGAAGCTTTCTTT